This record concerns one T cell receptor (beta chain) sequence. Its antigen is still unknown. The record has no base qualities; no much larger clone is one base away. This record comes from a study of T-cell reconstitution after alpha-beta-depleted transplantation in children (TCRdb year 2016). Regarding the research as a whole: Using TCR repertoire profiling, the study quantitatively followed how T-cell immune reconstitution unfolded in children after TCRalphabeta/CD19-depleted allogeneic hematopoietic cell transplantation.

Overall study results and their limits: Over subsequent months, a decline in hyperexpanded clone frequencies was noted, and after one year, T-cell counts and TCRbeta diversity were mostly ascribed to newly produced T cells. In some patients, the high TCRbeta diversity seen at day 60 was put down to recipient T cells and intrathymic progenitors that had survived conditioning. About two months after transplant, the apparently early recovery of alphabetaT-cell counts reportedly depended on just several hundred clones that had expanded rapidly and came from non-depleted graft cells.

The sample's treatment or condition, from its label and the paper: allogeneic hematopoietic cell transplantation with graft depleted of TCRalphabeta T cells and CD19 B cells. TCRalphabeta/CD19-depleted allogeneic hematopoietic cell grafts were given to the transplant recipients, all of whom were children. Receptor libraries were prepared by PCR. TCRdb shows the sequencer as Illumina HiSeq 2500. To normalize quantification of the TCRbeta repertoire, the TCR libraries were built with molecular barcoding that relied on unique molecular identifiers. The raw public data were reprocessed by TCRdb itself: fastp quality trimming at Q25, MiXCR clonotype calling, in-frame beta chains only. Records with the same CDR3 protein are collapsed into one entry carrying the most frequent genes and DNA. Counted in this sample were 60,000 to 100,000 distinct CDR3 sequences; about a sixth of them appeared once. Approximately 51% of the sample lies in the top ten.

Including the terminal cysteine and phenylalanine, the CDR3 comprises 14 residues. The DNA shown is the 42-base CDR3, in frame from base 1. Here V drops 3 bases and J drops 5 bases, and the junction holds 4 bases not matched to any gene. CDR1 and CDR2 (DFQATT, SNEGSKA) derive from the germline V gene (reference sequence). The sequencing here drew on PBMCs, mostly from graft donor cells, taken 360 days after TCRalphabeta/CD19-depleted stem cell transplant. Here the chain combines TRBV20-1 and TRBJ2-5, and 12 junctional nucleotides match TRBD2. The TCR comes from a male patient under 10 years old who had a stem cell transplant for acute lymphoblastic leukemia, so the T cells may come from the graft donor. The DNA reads TGCAGTGCTAGCCGCCTAGCGGGAGGGGAGACCCAGTACTTC. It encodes CSASRLAGGETQYF.